This T cell receptor (beta chain) appears in the sequencing data of a study of cytomegalovirus exposure and HLA in healthy donors. Overall study findings and caveats: Productive status was seen about 90% or about 30% of the time for most TCR beta V segments in an earlier analysis. Presence/absence comparisons presumed near-even sequencing depth among donors.

Germline V lookup: CDR1 MNHEY, CDR2 SMNVEV (reference sequence). Deletions cut 5 bases from V and 2 bases from J, with 12 bases between. The CDR3 runs to 14 residues. On this clone: The antigen remains unidentified.

The PCR ran on 60 Vbeta and 13 Jbeta primers. Some clones are missing from TCRdb's copy, which holds only in-frame ones; the method was immunoSEQ multiplex PCR. The sample yields roughly 92,000 clones, approximately 7.7% seen once. Specimen: PBMCs. The V and J genes are TRBV27 and TRBJ2-5; tentatively, D is TRBD1 (6 bases). The TCR was taken from a man in his fifties in good health and CMV-seronegative. As DNA, the CDR3 is TGTGCCAGCAGTCCGCACGGACAGCAAGAGACCCAGTACTTC. Translation: CASSPHGQQETQYF.